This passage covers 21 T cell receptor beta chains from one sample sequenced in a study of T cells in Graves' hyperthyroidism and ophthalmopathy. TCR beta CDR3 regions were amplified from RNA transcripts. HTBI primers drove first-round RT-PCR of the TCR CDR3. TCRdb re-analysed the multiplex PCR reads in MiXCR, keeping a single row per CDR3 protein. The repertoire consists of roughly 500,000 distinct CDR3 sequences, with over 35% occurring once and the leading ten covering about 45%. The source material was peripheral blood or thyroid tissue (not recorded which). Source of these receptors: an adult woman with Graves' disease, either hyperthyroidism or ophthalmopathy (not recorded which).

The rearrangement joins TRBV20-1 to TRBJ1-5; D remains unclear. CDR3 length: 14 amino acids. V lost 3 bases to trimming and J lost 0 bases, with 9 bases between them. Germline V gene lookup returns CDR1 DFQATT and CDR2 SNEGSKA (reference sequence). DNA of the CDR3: TGCAGTGCTAGTCAAGGTTATAGCAATCAGCCCCAGCATTTT. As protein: CSASQGYSNQPQHF.

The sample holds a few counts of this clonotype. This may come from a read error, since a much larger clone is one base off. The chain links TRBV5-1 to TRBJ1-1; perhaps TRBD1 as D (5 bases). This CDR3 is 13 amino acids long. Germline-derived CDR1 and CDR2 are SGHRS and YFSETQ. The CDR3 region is CTSSLEVAGGAFF. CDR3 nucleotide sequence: TGCACCAGCAGCTTGGAGGTAGCGGGGGGAGCTTTCTTT.

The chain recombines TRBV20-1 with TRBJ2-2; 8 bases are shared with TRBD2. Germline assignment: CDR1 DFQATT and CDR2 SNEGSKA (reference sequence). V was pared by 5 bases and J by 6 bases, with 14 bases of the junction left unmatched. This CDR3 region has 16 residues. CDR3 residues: CSAAPSGTRGAGELFF. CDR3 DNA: TGCAGTGCTGCACCTTCCGGGACTAGGGGCGCCGGGGAGCTGTTTTTT.

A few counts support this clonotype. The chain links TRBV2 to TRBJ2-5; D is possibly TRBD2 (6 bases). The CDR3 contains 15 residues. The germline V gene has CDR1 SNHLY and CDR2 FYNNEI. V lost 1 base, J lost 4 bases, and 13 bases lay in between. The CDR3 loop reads CASSEGVLRGETQYF. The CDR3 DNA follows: TGTGCCAGCAGTGAAGGGGTGCTGCGGGGAGAGACCCAGTACTTC. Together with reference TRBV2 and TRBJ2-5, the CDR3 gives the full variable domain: EPEVTQTPSHQVTQMGQEVILRCVPISNHLYFYWYRQILGQKVEFLVSFYNNEISEKSEIFDDQFSVERPDGSNFTLKIRSTKLEDSAMYFCASSEGVLRGETQYFGPGTRLLVL.

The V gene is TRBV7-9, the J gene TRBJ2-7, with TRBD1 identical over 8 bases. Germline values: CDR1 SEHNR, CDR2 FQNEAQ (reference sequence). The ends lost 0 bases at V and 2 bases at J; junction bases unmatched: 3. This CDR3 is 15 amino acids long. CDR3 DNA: TGTGCCAGCAGCTTAGCGGAGACAGGGGCCTACGAGCAGTACTTC. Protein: CASSLAETGAYEQYF.

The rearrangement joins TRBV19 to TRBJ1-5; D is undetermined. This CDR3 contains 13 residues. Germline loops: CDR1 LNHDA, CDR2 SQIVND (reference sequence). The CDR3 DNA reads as TGTGCTATTAGCTCTCTCCTCAATCAGCCCCAGCATTTT. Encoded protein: CAISSLLNQPQHF.

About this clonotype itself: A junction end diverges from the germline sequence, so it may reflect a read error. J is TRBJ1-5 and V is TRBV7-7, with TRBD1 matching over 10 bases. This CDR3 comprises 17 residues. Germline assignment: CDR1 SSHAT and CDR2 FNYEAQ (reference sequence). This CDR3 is CASSTPTGQGDNQPQHF. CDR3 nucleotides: TGTGCTAGCAGCACCCCTACCGGACAGGGGGACAATCAGCCCCAGCATTTT.

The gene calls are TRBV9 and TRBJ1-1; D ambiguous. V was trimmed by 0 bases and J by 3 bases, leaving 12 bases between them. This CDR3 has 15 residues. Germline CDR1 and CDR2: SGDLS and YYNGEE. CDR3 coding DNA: TGTGCCAGCAGCGTAGGCGGGTTAGGGTACACTGAAGCTTTCTTT. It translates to CASSVGGLGYTEAFF.

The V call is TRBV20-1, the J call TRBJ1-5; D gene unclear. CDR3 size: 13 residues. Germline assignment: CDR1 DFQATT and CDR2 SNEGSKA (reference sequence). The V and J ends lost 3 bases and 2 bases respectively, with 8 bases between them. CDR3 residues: CSASGGGNQPQHF. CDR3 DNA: TGCAGTGCTAGTGGTGGAGGCAATCAGCCCCAGCATTTT.

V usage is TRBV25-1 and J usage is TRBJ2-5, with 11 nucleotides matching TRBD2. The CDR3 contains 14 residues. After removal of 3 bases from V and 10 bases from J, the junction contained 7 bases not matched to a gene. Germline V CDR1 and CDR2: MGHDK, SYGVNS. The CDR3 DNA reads TGTGCCAGCAGTGATAGCGGGAGGGCACAGGACCAGTACTTC. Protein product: CASSDSGRAQDQYF.

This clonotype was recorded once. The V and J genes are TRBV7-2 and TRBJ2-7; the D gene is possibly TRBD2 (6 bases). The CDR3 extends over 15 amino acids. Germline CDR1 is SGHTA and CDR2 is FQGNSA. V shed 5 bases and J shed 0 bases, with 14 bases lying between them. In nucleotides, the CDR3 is TGTGCCAGCAGCCCCCCTAATAGCGGCTCCTACGAGCAGTACTTC. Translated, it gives CASSPPNSGSYEQYF.

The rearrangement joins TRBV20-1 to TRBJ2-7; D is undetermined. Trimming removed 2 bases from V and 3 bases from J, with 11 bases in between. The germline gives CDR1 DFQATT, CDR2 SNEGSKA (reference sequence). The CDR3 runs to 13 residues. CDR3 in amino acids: CSARPGRLYEQYF. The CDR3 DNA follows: TGCAGTGCTAGACCCGGACGGCTCTACGAGCAGTACTTC.

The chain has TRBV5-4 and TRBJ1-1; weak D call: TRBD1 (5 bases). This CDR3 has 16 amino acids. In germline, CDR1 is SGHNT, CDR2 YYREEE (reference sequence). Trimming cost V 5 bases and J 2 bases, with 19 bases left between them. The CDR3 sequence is CASRVQVRHENTEAFF. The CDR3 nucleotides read TGTGCCAGCAGAGTACAGGTTCGACATGAAAACACTGAAGCTTTCTTT.

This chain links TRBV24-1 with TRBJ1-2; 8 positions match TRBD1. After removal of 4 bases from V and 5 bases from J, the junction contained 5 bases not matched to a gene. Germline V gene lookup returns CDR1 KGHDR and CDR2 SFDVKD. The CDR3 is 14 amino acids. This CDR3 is CATSETGTGYGYTF. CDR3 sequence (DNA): TGTGCCACCAGTGAAACCGGGACAGGTTATGGCTACACCTTC.

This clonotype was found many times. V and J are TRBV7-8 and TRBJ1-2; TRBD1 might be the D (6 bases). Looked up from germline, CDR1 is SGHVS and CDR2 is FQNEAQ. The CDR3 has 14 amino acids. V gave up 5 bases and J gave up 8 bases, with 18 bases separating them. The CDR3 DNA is TGTGCCAGCAGCCCGCTAAGCCAAGGGGGAGGCTACACCTTC. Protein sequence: CASSPLSQGGGYTF.

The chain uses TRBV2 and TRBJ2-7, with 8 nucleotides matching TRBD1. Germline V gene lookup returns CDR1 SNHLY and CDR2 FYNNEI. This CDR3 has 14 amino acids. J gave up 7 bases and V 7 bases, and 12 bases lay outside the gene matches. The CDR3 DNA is TGTGCCAGCACCAGGACAGGGACGGCAGGGGAGCAGTACTTC. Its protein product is CASTRTGTAGEQYF.

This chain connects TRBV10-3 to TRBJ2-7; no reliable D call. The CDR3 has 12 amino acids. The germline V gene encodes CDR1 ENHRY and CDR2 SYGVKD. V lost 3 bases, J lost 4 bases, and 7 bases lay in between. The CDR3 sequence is CAISDGAYEQYF. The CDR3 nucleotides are TGTGCCATCAGTGATGGTGCTTACGAGCAGTACTTC.

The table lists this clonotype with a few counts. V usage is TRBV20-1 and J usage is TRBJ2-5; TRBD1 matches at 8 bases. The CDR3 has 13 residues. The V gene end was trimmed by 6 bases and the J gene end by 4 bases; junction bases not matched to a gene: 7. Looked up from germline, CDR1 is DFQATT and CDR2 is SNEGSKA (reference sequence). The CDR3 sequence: CSARRTGRETQYF. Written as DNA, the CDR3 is TGCAGTGCCAGGAGGACAGGGCGAGAGACCCAGTACTTC.

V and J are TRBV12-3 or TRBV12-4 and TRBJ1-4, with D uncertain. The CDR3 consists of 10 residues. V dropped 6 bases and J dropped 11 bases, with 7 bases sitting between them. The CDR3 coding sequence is TGTGCCAGCAGAGAGCATAAACTGTTTTTT. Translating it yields CASREHKLFF.

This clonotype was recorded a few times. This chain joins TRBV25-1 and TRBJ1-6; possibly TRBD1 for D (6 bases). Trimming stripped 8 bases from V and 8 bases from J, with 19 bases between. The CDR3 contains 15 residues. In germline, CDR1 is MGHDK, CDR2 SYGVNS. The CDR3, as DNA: TGTGCCAGCTCACCAGATCAGGGGAGGTATTCACCCCTCCACTTT. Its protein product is CASSPDQGRYSPLHF.

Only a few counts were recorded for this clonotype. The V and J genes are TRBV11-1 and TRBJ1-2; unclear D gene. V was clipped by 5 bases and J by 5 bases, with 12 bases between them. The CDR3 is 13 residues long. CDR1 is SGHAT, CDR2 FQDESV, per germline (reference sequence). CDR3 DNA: TGTGCCAGCAGCGACCGGACGGAATATGGCTACACCTTC. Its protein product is CASSDRTEYGYTF.